Listed below are T cell receptor beta chains from one sample, sequenced in a study of OX40 agonist ivuxolimab in advanced cancers. Profiling relied on immunoSEQ multiplex PCR, and the TCRdb table lists in-frame clones only, not all of them. The table has about 70,000 clones, about nine tenths seen once. This material consisted of CD4+ or CD8+ T cells sorted from blood, taken in a trial of the OX40 agonist ivuxolimab. The receptors shown here come from an adult with an advanced solid tumor such as melanoma, head and neck, liver or kidney cancer. CDR3s include the opening cysteine and the closing phenylalanine or tryptophan. A D gene is named only where the DNA matches it firmly. Clone size is given for some rows only: seen once, a few or many times, or a class if the clone is expanded.

v_gene,abundance,d_gene,j_gene,CDR3aa,CDR3nt
TRBV21-1,.,.,TRBJ2-4,CASGCTKPQRQTLKNIQYF,TGTGCCAGCGGATGCACCAAGCCCCAGAGGCAGACCCTCAAAAACATTCAGTACTTC
TRBV15,.,TRBD1,TRBJ2-7,CATSREPRQGEDF,TGTGCCACCAGCAGAGAGCCCCGACAGGGAGAAGACTTC
TRBV6-6,.,.,TRBJ1-5,CASSYSTVWEGQPQHF,TGTGCCAGCAGTTACTCGACGGTCTGGGAGGGACAGCCCCAGCATTTT
TRBV29-1,.,.,TRBJ1-2,CSVGTGDNDYGYTF,TGCAGCGTTGGCACTGGGGACAACGACTATGGCTACACCTTC
TRBV11-3,.,.,TRBJ2-1,CASSRWGDNEQFF,TGTGCCAGCAGCCGGTGGGGGGACAATGAGCAGTTCTTC
TRBV19,.,.,TRBJ2-1,CASSGNSYNEQFF,TGTGCCAGTTCAGGTAACTCCTACAATGAGCAGTTCTTC
TRBV11-1,.,.,TRBJ1-6,CASGRGSPISPLHF,TGTGCCAGCGGCCGAGGATCTCCTATTTCACCCCTCCACTTT
TRBV5-5,.,.,TRBJ2-5,CASSLEGGAAFQETQYF,TGTGCCAGCAGCTTGGAAGGTGGGGCGGCCTTCCAAGAGACCCAGTACTTC
TRBV4-1,.,TRBD2,TRBJ2-3,CASSQDLSSGGTDTQYF,TGCGCCAGCAGCCAAGATCTATCCAGCGGGGGCACAGATACGCAGTATTTT
TRBV19,.,.,TRBJ2-3,CASRRTDSTDTQYF,TGTGCCAGTAGGCGGACAGATAGCACAGATACGCAGTATTTT
TRBV9,.,TRBD2,TRBJ2-5,CASSPRGAPETQYF,TGTGCCAGCAGCCCGCGGGGGGCCCCCGAGACCCAGTACTTC
TRBV6-1,.,TRBD1,TRBJ2-5,CASSELRGTDGGETQYF,TGTGCCAGCAGTGAATTAAGGGGGACAGACGGTGGGGAGACCCAGTACTTC
TRBV30,.,.,TRBJ2-5,CAWSPGISETQYF,TGTGCCTGGAGTCCGGGGATATCGGAGACCCAGTACTTC
TRBV19,.,TRBD1,TRBJ1-3,CASSWSGGVAENTIYF,TGTGCCAGTAGTTGGTCAGGGGGCGTTGCGGAAAACACCATATATTTT
TRBV25-1,once,.,TRBJ1-2,CASSEYGGYGYTF,TGTGCCAGCAGTGAATACGGGGGTTATGGCTACACCTTC
TRBV27,.,.,TRBJ2-1,CASRRSSGTLYNEQFF,TGTGCCAGCAGACGGTCGTCGGGGACGTTGTACAATGAGCAGTTCTTC
TRBV9,.,.,TRBJ2-3,CASSVDGSFPDTQYF,TGTGCCAGCAGCGTAGATGGGTCGTTCCCAGATACGCAGTATTTT
TRBV6-5,.,.,TRBJ1-4,CASSYSLGTNEKLFF,TGTGCCAGCAGTTACTCCTTGGGAACTAATGAAAAACTGTTTTTT
TRBV7-9,.,.,TRBJ1-5,CASSLGDRDTPQPQHF,TGTGCCAGCAGCTTAGGTGACAGAGACACACCTCAGCCCCAGCATTTT
TRBV7-7,once,.,TRBJ2-1,CASSFSPTVTNEQFF,TGTGCTAGCAGCTTCAGTCCAACAGTGACAAATGAGCAGTTCTTC
TRBV19,.,.,TRBJ2-1,CASSKNRALNNEQFF,TGTGCCAGTAGTAAGAACAGGGCGTTAAACAATGAGCAGTTCTTC
TRBV11-1,.,.,TRBJ2-5,CASSHPAVGATQYF,TGTGCCAGCAGCCACCCGGCGGTTGGTGCGACCCAGTACTTC
TRBV30,.,TRBD1,TRBJ1-6,CAWAKTGINSPLHF,TGTGCCTGGGCCAAGACAGGGATCAATTCACCCCTCCACTTT
TRBV19,.,.,TRBJ2-7,CASSFDPSSYEQYF,TGTGCCAGTAGCTTTGACCCGAGCTCCTACGAGCAGTACTTC
TRBV2,.,.,TRBJ2-3,CASSPAVARDF,TGTGCCAGCAGCCCCGCGGTAGCTCGCGATTTT
TRBV10-2,.,TRBD2,TRBJ2-1,CASSEWRGGLSPNEQFF,TGCGCCAGCAGTGAATGGCGGGGGGGCCTATCACCCAATGAGCAGTTCTTC
TRBV4-1,once,.,TRBJ1-4,CASSHGLGRQGEKLFF,TGCGCCAGCAGCCACGGGTTAGGCAGGCAAGGTGAAAAACTGTTTTTT
TRBV5-6,.,.,TRBJ1-3,CASSLVGSGNTIYF,TGTGCCAGCAGCTTGGTGGGCTCTGGAAACACCATATATTTT
TRBV4-1,.,.,TRBJ1-5,CASSLDGSSNQPQHF,TGCGCCAGCAGCCTCGATGGGAGCAGCAATCAGCCCCAGCATTTT